This is a list of T cell receptor beta chains from one sample in a study of blood T cell repertoires in COVID-19. The repertoire was sequenced with immunoSEQ multiplex PCR; TCRdb's copy has only in-frame clones and lacks some. The sample contains about 380,000 clones, 88% of which appear only once. Sequencing was carried out using PBMCs or T cells enriched from blood (not recorded which). Receptors were obtained from a woman aged 18-29 years who had recovered from COVID-19. CDR3s leave out the opening cysteine and the closing phenylalanine or tryptophan. Each record gives: CDR3 protein, CDR3 length, V gene.

CDR3 protein: ASSVGGTDTQY; CDR3 length: 11; V gene: TRBV9
CDR3 protein: ASSLWRSTDTQY; CDR3 length: 12; V gene: TRBV5-4
CDR3 protein: ASSRVRDRVVYGYT; CDR3 length: 14; V gene: TRBV7-8
CDR3 protein: ATSRQGQLSYEQY; CDR3 length: 13; V gene: TRBV15
CDR3 protein: ASSLGTHSNQPQH; CDR3 length: 13; V gene: TRBV3-1/TRBV3-2
CDR3 protein: ASSLPGETNT; CDR3 length: 10; V gene: TRBV6-5
CDR3 protein: ASSQDSQGDIGYT; CDR3 length: 13; V gene: TRBV4-1
CDR3 protein: ASSLVQLNEKLF; CDR3 length: 12; V gene: TRBV28
CDR3 protein: ASSPSGGRYNEQF; CDR3 length: 13; V gene: TRBV4-1
CDR3 protein: ASTAGQGGWSTIY; CDR3 length: 13; V gene: TRBV19
CDR3 protein: ASSLVIIRGGNEKLF; CDR3 length: 15; V gene: TRBV5-1
CDR3 protein: ASRGRWGTEAF; CDR3 length: 11; V gene: TRBV6-5
CDR3 protein: ASSPLAGGETQY; CDR3 length: 12; V gene: TRBV6-2/TRBV6-3
CDR3 protein: ASSYNRGAFGYT; CDR3 length: 12; V gene: TRBV6-5
CDR3 protein: ASSLGEKQLEAF; CDR3 length: 12; V gene: TRBV11-2
CDR3 protein: ASSLVSVNTEAF; CDR3 length: 12; V gene: TRBV28
CDR3 protein: ASSYWPRGGGNQPQH; CDR3 length: 15; V gene: TRBV6-7
CDR3 protein: ASSQSGVPETQY; CDR3 length: 12; V gene: TRBV3-1/TRBV3-2
CDR3 protein: SVEEAGGLWETQY; CDR3 length: 13; V gene: TRBV29-1
CDR3 protein: ASSAGQVGTDTQY; CDR3 length: 13; V gene: TRBV9
CDR3 protein: ASSNPDRDNYGYT; CDR3 length: 13; V gene: TRBV6-5
CDR3 protein: ASSGFRAGRSGELF; CDR3 length: 14; V gene: TRBV10-2
CDR3 protein: ATGDSYGYT; CDR3 length: 9; V gene: TRBV10-3
CDR3 protein: ASTPPGLAAARQY; CDR3 length: 13; V gene: TRBV3-1/TRBV3-2
CDR3 protein: ATGGAFGNEQF; CDR3 length: 11; V gene: TRBV18
CDR3 protein: ASSLQGIGNTIY; CDR3 length: 12; V gene: TRBV5-6
CDR3 protein: ASSQMGQGYEQY; CDR3 length: 12; V gene: TRBV18
CDR3 protein: SVVRDRGNQPQH; CDR3 length: 12; V gene: TRBV29-1
CDR3 protein: ASVPPGLSTDTQY; CDR3 length: 13; V gene: TRBV2
CDR3 protein: ASSLGRRNEKLF; CDR3 length: 12; V gene: TRBV5-1